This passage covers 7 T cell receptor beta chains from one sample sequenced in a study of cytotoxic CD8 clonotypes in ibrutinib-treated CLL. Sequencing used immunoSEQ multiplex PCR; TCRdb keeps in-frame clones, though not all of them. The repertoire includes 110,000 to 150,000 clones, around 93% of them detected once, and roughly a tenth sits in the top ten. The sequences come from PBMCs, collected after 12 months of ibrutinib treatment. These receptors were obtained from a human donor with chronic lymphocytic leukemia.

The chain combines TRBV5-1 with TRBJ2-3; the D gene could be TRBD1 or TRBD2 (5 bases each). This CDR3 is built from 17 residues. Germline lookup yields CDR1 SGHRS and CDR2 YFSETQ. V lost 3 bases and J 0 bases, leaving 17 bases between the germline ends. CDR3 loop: CASSWGSSVTSTDTQYF. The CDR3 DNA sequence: TGCGCCAGCAGCTGGGGGAGCAGCGTTACCAGCACAGATACGCAGTATTTT.

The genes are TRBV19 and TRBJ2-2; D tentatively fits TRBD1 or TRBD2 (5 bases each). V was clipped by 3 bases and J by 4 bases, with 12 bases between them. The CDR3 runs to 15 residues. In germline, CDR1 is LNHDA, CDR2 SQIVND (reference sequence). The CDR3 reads CASSIPGRGTGELFF. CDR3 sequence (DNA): TGTGCCAGTAGTATCCCGGGGCGCGGCACCGGGGAGCTGTTTTTT.

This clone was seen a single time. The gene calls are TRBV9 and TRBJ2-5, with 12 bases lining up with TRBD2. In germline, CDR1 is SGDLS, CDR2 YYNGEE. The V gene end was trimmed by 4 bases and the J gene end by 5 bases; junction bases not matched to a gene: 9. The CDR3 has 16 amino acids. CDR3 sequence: CASSTGLAGMWETQYF. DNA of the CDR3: TGTGCCAGCAGCACCGGACTAGCGGGAATGTGGGAGACCCAGTACTTC.

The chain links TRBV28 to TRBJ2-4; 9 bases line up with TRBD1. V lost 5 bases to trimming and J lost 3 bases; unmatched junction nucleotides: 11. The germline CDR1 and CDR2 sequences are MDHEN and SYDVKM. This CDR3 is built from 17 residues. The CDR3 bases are TGTGCCAGCAGTCGACCTCCGGGACAGGGAGGCAAAAACATTCAGTACTTC. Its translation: CASSRPPGQGGKNIQYF.

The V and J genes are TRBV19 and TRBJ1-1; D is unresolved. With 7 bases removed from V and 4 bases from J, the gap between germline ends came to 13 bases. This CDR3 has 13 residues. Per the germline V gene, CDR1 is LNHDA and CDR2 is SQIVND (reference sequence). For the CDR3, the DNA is TGTGCCAGTACCCCCTTGGGCGGCACTGAAGCTTTCTTT. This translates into CASTPLGGTEAFF.

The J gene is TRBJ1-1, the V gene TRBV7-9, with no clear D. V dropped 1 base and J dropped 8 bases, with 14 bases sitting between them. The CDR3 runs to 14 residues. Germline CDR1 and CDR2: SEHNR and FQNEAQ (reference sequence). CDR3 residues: CASSLGLNGVEAFF. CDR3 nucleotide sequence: TGTGCCAGCAGCTTAGGTCTGAATGGGGTCGAAGCTTTCTTT.

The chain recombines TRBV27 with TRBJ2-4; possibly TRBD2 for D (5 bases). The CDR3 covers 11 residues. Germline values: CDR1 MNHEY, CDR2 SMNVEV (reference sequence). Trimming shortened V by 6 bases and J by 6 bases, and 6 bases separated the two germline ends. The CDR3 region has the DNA TGTGCCAGCAGCACTAGAAACATTCAGTACTTC. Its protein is CASSTRNIQYF.